Presented here are 14 T cell receptor beta chains from one specimen sequenced in a study of post-analysis software for immune sequencing data. Findings and caveats of the study: When patients were compared with controls, roughly five TRBV segments were more frequent, TRBV5-6, TRBV5-1 and TRBV20-1 among them.

Unique molecular identifiers were carried by the TCR beta cDNA libraries. From the PCR reads, TCRdb called clonotypes with MiXCR, one entry per CDR3 protein. This table has roughly 870,000 distinct CDR3 sequences, roughly 50% appearing once. No antigen has been identified for these receptors. The material sequenced was blood. These receptors were collected from a girl between 5 and 17 years old with multiple sclerosis.

This clonotype has only a few counts. The chain links TRBV2 to TRBJ2-1; possibly TRBD1 for D (6 bases). V was pared by 0 bases and J by 5 bases, with 20 bases between. The CDR3 is made up of 18 amino acids. The germline CDR1 and CDR2 sequences are SNHLY and FYNNEI. CDR3 bases: TGTGCCAGCAGTGAAGCGCGGTCGGCAGGGGTTATGGACAATGAGCAGTTCTTC. This gives the protein CASSEARSAGVMDNEQFF.

The table lists this clonotype with a few counts. The V and J genes are TRBV2 and TRBJ2-7; D is possibly TRBD2 (5 bases). The ends were cut back, 1 base at V and 1 base at J, with 11 bases in the middle. This CDR3 contains 15 residues. Germline V CDR1 and CDR2: SNHLY, FYNNEI. CDR3 sequence (DNA): TGTGCCAGCAGTGAAGACGGGAACCCTTCCTACGAGCAGTACTTC. Its protein product is CASSEDGNPSYEQYF.

This clonotype came up a few times. The chain is built from TRBV29-1 and TRBJ2-4; 10 positions agree with TRBD2. The J call could be wrong; TRBJ2-7 is a better fit for the DNA end. The CDR3 has 18 amino acids. The germline CDR1 and CDR2 sequences are SQVTM and ANQGSEA. The DNA for the CDR3 is TGCAGCGTCCGACCCGGGACTAGCGCCACTGGGGGATCGGGCGAGCAGTACTTC. Translation gives CSVRPGTSATGGSGEQYF.

This clonotype was seen ten or more times. At one end the junction does not follow the germline gene, possibly because of a read error. The J gene is TRBJ2-6, the V gene TRBV5-1; D is unclear. This CDR3 is 15 amino acids long. Germline V CDR1 and CDR2: SGHRS, YFSETQ. Here the CDR3 DNA reads TGTGCCAGCAGCTTAACGGGTCCTGGGGCCAACGTCCTGACTTTC. Translated: CASSLTGPGANVLTF.

This clonotype was counted between two and nine times. V gene TRBV13 combines with J gene TRBJ1-5; the D gene is possibly TRBD1 (5 bases). This CDR3 comprises 13 residues. In germline, CDR1 is PRHDT, CDR2 FYEKMQ (reference sequence). V was clipped by 3 bases and J by 6 bases, with 9 bases between them. The DNA for the CDR3 is TGTGCCAGCAGCTTCCAGGGCACTCAGCCCCAGCATTTT. Protein: CASSFQGTQPQHF. Variable domain in full (rest from reference TRBV13 and TRBJ1-5): AAGVIQSPRHLIKEKRETATLKCYPIPRHDTVYWYQQGPGQDPQFLISFYEKMQSDKGSIPDRFSAQQFSDYHSELNMSSLELGDSALYFCASSFQGTQPQHFGDGTRLSIL.

This clonotype was seen more than once but under ten times. The genes are TRBV14 and TRBJ2-7, with TRBD2 identical over 13 bases. Germline-derived CDR1 and CDR2 are SGHDN and FVKESK. The CDR3 is 18 residues long. The trim removed 3 bases at V and 2 bases at J, leaving 10 bases unmatched. The CDR3 spells CASSHRGLAGRRPYEQYF. The CDR3, as DNA: TGTGCCAGCAGCCACCGGGGACTAGCGGGACGCCGCCCCTACGAGCAGTACTTC.

There are a few counts of this clonotype. The CDR3 DNA is TGCAGTGCAAAACTAGCTGGGTCCTACGAACAGTACTTC. Translated: CSAKLAGSYEQYF. V and J are TRBV20-1 and TRBJ2-4, with a tentative D call TRBD2 (6 bases). Trimming removed 6 bases at V and 13 bases at J, with 22 bases between. Germline CDR1 and CDR2: DFQATT and SNEGSKA (reference sequence). This CDR3 is 13 amino acids long.

This clonotype was counted only a few times. The genes are TRBV10-3 and TRBJ2-7; D is perhaps TRBD1 or TRBD2 (7 bases each). From germline, CDR1 is ENHRY and CDR2 SYGVKD. CDR3 length equals 15 residues. Trimming took 3 bases from V and 2 from J, leaving 14 bases between them. CDR3 DNA sequence: TGTGCCATCAGTGACTATGGGAGGGGGCCCTACGAGCAGTACTTC. Its translation is CAISDYGRGPYEQYF.

This clonotype was seen a handful of times. This chain connects TRBV5-5 to TRBJ2-7; tentative D call: TRBD1 (6 bases). The CDR3 sequence is 14 residues long. Germline V gene sequence: CDR1 SGHKS, CDR2 YYEKEE (reference sequence). Deletions cut 1 base from V and 4 bases from J, with 12 bases between. The DNA of the CDR3 is TGTGCCAGCAGCTTGTGGCAGGGGACATACGAGCAGTACTTC. Its protein is CASSLWQGTYEQYF.

The V gene is TRBV3-1, the J gene TRBJ2-1; 7 bases line up with TRBD2. V lost 7 bases, J lost 0 bases, and 6 bases stayed unmatched. This CDR3 contains 15 residues. CDR1 and CDR2 (germline): LGHDT, YNNKEL (reference sequence). The CDR3 DNA sequence: TGTGCCAGCAACAAATGGGGGGGCTCCTACAATGAGCAGTTCTTC. This sequence encodes CASNKWGGSYNEQFF.

This clonotype appeared a few times. The chain links TRBV6-5 to TRBJ2-5; weak D call: TRBD1 (6 bases). The closer fit of TRBJ2-7 to the DNA end suggests the J call may be wrong. This CDR3 is built from 13 residues. Germline V CDR1 and CDR2: MNHEY, SVGAGI. The CDR3 sequence: CASSWDITGEQYF. The CDR3 nucleotides read TGTGCCAGCAGCTGGGACATCACTGGCGAGCAGTACTTC.

This chain connects TRBV2 to TRBJ2-1, with D unresolved. With 3 bases removed from V and 10 bases from J, the gap between germline ends came to 16 bases. Per the germline V gene, CDR1 is SNHLY and CDR2 is FYNNEI. There are 14 residues in the CDR3. This chain's CDR3 is CASSDGYAFLEQFF. In nucleotides, the CDR3 is TGTGCCAGCAGTGATGGCTACGCTTTTTTAGAGCAGTTCTTC.

This clonotype appeared once. The chain joins TRBV13 to TRBJ2-4; TRBD2 matches 10 bases. The J call is uncertain, as TRBJ2-7 better fits the DNA end. CDR1 is PRHDT and CDR2 is FYEKMQ in the germline V gene (reference sequence). CDR3 length equals 17 residues. In nucleotides, the CDR3 is TGTGCCAGCAGCGAACCGGGACTAGCGAGGGAGTACGGCGAGCAGTACTTC. Protein: CASSEPGLAREYGEQYF.

The chain is built from TRBV29-1 and TRBJ2-1, with D tentatively TRBD1 (6 bases). The CDR3 totals 16 residues. Trimming stripped 4 bases from V and 4 bases from J, with 20 bases between. The germline CDR1 and CDR2 sequences are SQVTM and ANQGSEA. The CDR3 loop reads CSVARGGGRYYNEQFF. For the CDR3, the DNA is TGCAGCGTTGCCAGGGGCGGTGGTCGCTATTACAATGAGCAGTTCTTC.